The entry below gives a single T cell receptor beta chain sequence along with its context. There are a few counts of this clonotype. Per-nucleotide qualities are absent, and no much larger clonotype sits a single base away. What this sample's treatment or condition label stands for: live attenuated yellow fever vaccine strain. A standard Ficoll-Paque protocol was used to isolate PBMCs from peripheral blood. With anti-CD3 and anti-CD8 staining plus a dextramer loaded with the yellow fever NS4B epitope peptide, the researchers sorted epitope-specific CD8 T cells. RNA was extracted with TriZol from bulk PBMCs, CD4 and CD8 fractions, and dextramer-positive and dextramer-negative fractions. Synthesis of TCR cDNA relied on 5'RACE template switching, a step that introduced a universal primer site along with unique molecular identifiers. Priming for cDNA synthesis came from both the TCR alpha and TCR beta constant segments. Libraries were amplified in two PCR steps, with sample barcodes and sequencing adapters added in the second step. Sequencing of libraries was performed on Illumina HiSeq 2500 (2x100 bp) or NovaSeq (2x150 bp). In the paper's pipeline: MIGEC was used to demultiplex reads and collapse the reads into UMI consensus sequences, and MiXCR was used for V(D)J alignment. Clonotypes responding to the vaccine were identified with edgeR on replicate PBMC samples, with the criteria of FDR below 0.01 and a log2 fold change above 5 up to day 15. CD4 or CD8 identity was assigned to each bulk clonotype according to whether the clonotype was present at higher abundance in the sequenced CD4 repertoire or the sequenced CD8 repertoire. NS4B-specific clonotypes were defined as those at least 10-fold enriched in dextramer-positive over dextramer-negative fractions; CD4-biased clonotypes were excluded. Using fastp trimming at Q25 and MiXCR clonotype assembly, TCRdb reanalyzed the public sequencing data and kept in-frame beta chains. Each entry merges the rows of one CDR3 protein and shows their most common DNA and genes. These V and J calls originate from TCRdb's pipeline instead of the authors' own analysis. This sample lists just under 85,000 distinct CDR3 sequences; about an eighth were detected once. The ten largest make up under 30% of the sample.

There are 13 amino acids in the CDR3, from cysteine to phenylalanine inclusive. Just CDR3 DNA is preserved here, 39 bases in frame from base 1. The germline V gene gives CDR1 as MNHNS and CDR2 as SASEGT. Relative to germline, V is 5 bases shorter and J is 10 bases shorter, with 15 bases between their ends. This record belongs to a study of T cells after yellow fever vaccination (dated by TCRdb to between 2017 and 2020). Some background on the complete study: Libraries from fractions with low cell numbers were prepared with the SMART-Seq v4 Ultra Low Input RNA kit. Two healthy male donors, one aged 18 to 29 and one aged 30 to 40 years, made up the cohort. Blood was collected at multiple timepoints before and after primary and secondary immunization, and bulk PBMC replicates and cell subsets were isolated. To follow T-cell clones before and after both primary and booster YFV17D yellow fever vaccination, bulk TCR alpha and beta repertoires underwent longitudinal sequencing.

Paper-wide results and their limitations: Most clones expanded after primary vaccination (approximately 96% of CD4 and 80% to 90% of CD8) were re-detected after the booster, suggesting that broad memory maintenance occurred. Compared with the primary T-cell response, the secondary T-cell response was weaker but faster, peaking on day 5 rather than day 15. Because abundant contaminating clonotypes from the bulk population could be contained in FACS-sorted repertoires, computational filtering was required. A small share of clonotypes occurred in both CD4 and CD8 compartments, likely arising from convergent recombination. Only two donors were included in the study, so the extent to which the findings can be generalized is limited.

The rearrangement combines TRBV6-1 with TRBJ2-1; the D call could be TRBD1 or TRBD2, with each sharing 5 bases. The sequence was obtained from a man aged 18 to 29 who received the YFV17D yellow fever vaccine. Here the sequenced sample was CD8+ T cells not binding an NS4B(214-222) dextramer, sorted from PBMCs, taken 20 to 25 days after the first yellow fever vaccination. The label giving this sample's cell subset or site can be read as: NS4B epitope dextramer-negative CD8 T cells. The CDR3 corresponds to CASSLRWDGEQFF. The DNA reads TGTGCCAGCAGTCTCCGGTGGGACGGCGAGCAGTTCTTC.